This TCR beta chain was recorded in a study of PD-1 blockade in classical Hodgkin lymphoma. Whole-study results and caveats: Complete responders matched newly diagnosed patients in baseline diversity. Patients with an early start, nivolumab under 1 year after ASCT, were excluded. As was reported, newly diagnosed patients showed lower baseline TCR diversity than healthy donors did. The study found that TCR diversity rose significantly by C4D1 in CD4+ but not CD8+ cells.

Comment on this clone: The antigen remains unidentified.

The CDR3 length is 13 residues. Trimming at V came to 6 bases and at J to 0 bases, leaving 3 bases not matched to a gene. CDR1 and CDR2 (germline): SQVTM, ANQGSEA. All the patients suffered relapse after autologous stem cell transplantation, and brentuximab vedotin exposure differed. The protocol was immunoSEQ multiplex PCR, while the TCRdb copy is restricted to in-frame clones and leaves out a portion. The sample consists of about 97,000 clones, around four fifths of them appearing once. Sample: peripheral blood mononuclear cells (PBMCs), taken at baseline. V and J are TRBV29-1 and TRBJ2-3, with 7 bases that match TRBD2. This clonotype originated in a human donor with classical Hodgkin lymphoma. The CDR3 here is CSVSGASTDTQYF. The CDR3 nucleotides are TGCAGCGTGAGCGGGGCGAGCACAGATACGCAGTATTTT.